This record looks at one T cell receptor (beta chain) sequence and its context. What it binds is not known. The source of the sample is a study of CD8 T cells in ankylosing spondylitis. Study observations and caveats: Some of these motif variants have turned up before, in reports on reactive arthritis synovial fluid and blood.

Quantitative 5'-RACE was performed with molecular barcodes, and it yielded the TCR beta libraries. One entry per CDR3 protein results from TCRdb running MiXCR on the 5' RACE reads. This sample has about 360,000 distinct CDR3 sequences, with more than 20% found just once. Sequenced sample: blood, either unsorted or a sorted T cell fraction (not recorded which). The receptor comes from a male donor with ankylosing spondylitis or in good health (not recorded which).

The CDR3 sequence: CASSLSGGSQANEQFF. The CDR3 DNA follows: TGTGCCAGCAGCCTTTCAGGGGGTAGCCAGGCCAATGAGCAGTTCTTC. The chain carries TRBV7-6 and TRBJ2-1; the match to TRBD1 covers 7 bases. The CDR3 runs 16 residues. Losses at the gene ends were 5 bases for V and 6 bases for J; bases not matched to a gene: 13. The V gene's germline CDR1 is SGHVS and CDR2 FNYEAQ.